The 9 T cell receptor beta chains given below trace back to one sample, sequenced in a study of patients and donors after allogeneic stem cell transplantation. MiXCR, run by TCRdb on the RT-PCR reads, gives a single entry per CDR3 protein. The table lists under 200,000 distinct CDR3 sequences, approximately 31% of them singletons. Sequencing was performed on blood, either unsorted or a sorted T cell fraction (not recorded which). These receptors were obtained from a human donor who was either an allogeneic HSCT recipient or a stem cell or donor lymphocyte infusion donor (not recorded which). It is not recorded whose cells these are; they may come from a transplant donor.

The chain couples TRBV5-1 to TRBJ2-5; 9 bases agree with TRBD1. From germline, CDR1 is SGHRS and CDR2 YFSETQ. After removal of 1 base from V and 5 bases from J, the junction contained 6 bases not matched to a gene. The CDR3 is 15 residues long. The CDR3: CASSLLTGGYETQYF. The CDR3 DNA follows: TGCGCCAGCAGCTTGTTGACAGGGGGGTACGAGACCCAGTACTTC.

This clonotype has at least ten counts. This sequence joins TRBV18 and TRBJ1-5; D might be TRBD1 (5 bases). The germline V gene has CDR1 KGHSH and CDR2 LQKENI. The germline V and J ends were trimmed by 4 bases and 0 bases, with 13 bases remaining between them. The CDR3 sequence is 16 residues long. The DNA of the CDR3 is TGTGCCAGCTCACTCACGACAGTCTATAGCAATCAGCCCCAGCATTTT. Translating it yields CASSLTTVYSNQPQHF.

The V gene is TRBV20-1, the J gene TRBJ2-1; no firm D call. CDR1 is DFQATT, CDR2 SNEGSKA, per germline (reference sequence). The CDR3 runs 14 residues. V was cut by 5 bases and J by 0 bases, with 11 bases left in between. CDR3 sequence: CSARASRSYNEQFF. The CDR3 bases are TGCAGTGCTCGGGCCTCCCGCTCCTACAATGAGCAGTTCTTC.

This clonotype was picked up a small number of times. V gene TRBV9 combines with J gene TRBJ2-3; TRBD1 matches at 7 bases. V shed 0 bases and J 3 bases; nucleotides not matched to a gene: 4. The germline V gene encodes CDR1 SGDLS and CDR2 YYNGEE. The CDR3 has 15 amino acids. CDR3 residues: CASSVATGRTDTQYF. The CDR3 DNA reads as TGTGCCAGCAGCGTAGCGACAGGGCGAACAGATACGCAGTATTTT.

Only a few counts were recorded for this clonotype. The chain's CDR3 is CASSKREEDEQYF. As DNA, the CDR3 is TGTGCCAGCAGTAAAAGGGAGGAGGACGAGCAGTACTTC. The chain is built from TRBV27 and TRBJ2-7; D may be TRBD2 (6 bases). V was trimmed by 5 bases and J by 5 bases, leaving 13 bases between them. Per germline, CDR1 MNHEY and CDR2 SMNVEV (reference sequence). This CDR3 has 13 residues.

The rearrangement links TRBV30 to TRBJ1-2, with D perhaps matching TRBD1 (6 bases). This CDR3 is 14 amino acids long. Trimming removed 3 bases from V and 1 base from J, with 12 bases in between. Germline CDR1 and CDR2: GTSNPN and SVGIG (reference sequence). The CDR3 nucleotides read TGTGCCTGGAGGCCGGACAGTTATAACTATGGCTACACCTTC. It translates to CAWRPDSYNYGYTF.

This clonotype was found a few times. The chain carries TRBV3-1 and TRBJ2-7; TRBD1 matches 9 bases. The junction had 8 bases not matched to a gene; V was cut back by 2 bases and J by 3 bases. This CDR3 is 16 amino acids long. From germline, CDR1 is LGHDT and CDR2 YNNKEL (reference sequence). This CDR3 is CASSQSAGQGYYEQYF. The CDR3 bases are TGTGCCAGCAGCCAAAGTGCGGGACAGGGATACTACGAGCAGTACTTC.

This clonotype has ten or more counts. The gene calls are TRBV9 and TRBJ1-1; D remains unclear. The germline V gene has CDR1 SGDLS and CDR2 YYNGEE. Trimming cost V 4 bases and J 3 bases, with 10 bases left between them. There are 13 residues in the CDR3. CDR3 bases: TGTGCCAGCAGCTCCTGGGTGGACACTGAAGCTTTCTTT. This encodes CASSSWVDTEAFF.

CDR3 in amino acids: CAWIQGMNTEAFF. CDR3 nucleotide sequence: TGTGCCTGGATTCAGGGGATGAACACTGAAGCTTTCTTT. This chain links TRBV30 with TRBJ1-1; possible D gene TRBD1, 6 bases. CDR3 length: 13 amino acids. V lost 4 bases and J lost 0, with 9 bases in between. CDR1 and CDR2 (germline): GTSNPN, SVGIG (reference sequence).